This T cell receptor (beta chain) derives from a study of PD-1 blockade in mismatch repair-deficient tumors. This clone came up once. Germline assignment: CDR1 SEHNR and CDR2 FQNEAQ (reference sequence). The germline V and J ends were trimmed by 5 bases and 2 bases, with 28 bases remaining between them. The CDR3 spans 19 residues. Sequencing used immunoSEQ multiplex PCR; TCRdb keeps in-frame clones, though not all of them. This sample has 60,000 to 70,000 clones; around 89% occur once, and the top ten carry about 14%. This sequence was found in an adult with mismatch repair-deficient cancer. The chain is built from TRBV7-9 and TRBJ2-7; D tentatively reads TRBD1 or TRBD2 (7 bases each). The sample in question was peripheral blood, obtained 52 weeks after starting pembrolizumab. This CDR3 is CASSPRTGWGREAPYEQYF. CDR3 DNA sequence: TGTGCCAGCAGCCCAAGGACAGGCTGGGGACGGGAGGCTCCCTACGAGCAGTACTTC.